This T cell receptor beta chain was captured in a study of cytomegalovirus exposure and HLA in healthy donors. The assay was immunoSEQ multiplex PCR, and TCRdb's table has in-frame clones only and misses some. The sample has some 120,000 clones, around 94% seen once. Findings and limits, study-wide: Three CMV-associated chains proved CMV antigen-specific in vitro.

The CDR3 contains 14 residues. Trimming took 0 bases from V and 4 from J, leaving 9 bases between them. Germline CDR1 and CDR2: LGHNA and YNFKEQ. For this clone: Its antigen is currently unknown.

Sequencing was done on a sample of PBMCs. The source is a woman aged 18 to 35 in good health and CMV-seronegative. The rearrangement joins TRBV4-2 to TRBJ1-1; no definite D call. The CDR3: CASSQDTVPTEAFF. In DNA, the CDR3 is TGTGCCAGCAGCCAAGATACGGTCCCCACTGAAGCTTTCTTT.